The source of this T cell receptor (beta chain) is a study of T cells in Graves' hyperthyroidism and ophthalmopathy. V lost 6 bases to trimming and J lost 8 bases; unmatched junction nucleotides: 5. The CDR3 runs to 12 residues. Regions amplified from RNA transcripts were the TCR beta CDR3 regions. The HTBI primer set was used in a first-round RT-PCR of the TCR CDR3. TCRdb fed the multiplex PCR reads into MiXCR, producing one record per CDR3 protein. The sample shows fewer than 650,000 distinct CDR3 sequences, about 15% of them seen only once. Uncontrolled infection, other autoimmune disease, pregnancy or lactation disqualified patients from enrolment. In its sample, this clonotype was seen many times.

Sequencing was done on a sample of blood. The receptor comes from a woman between 40 and 50 years old with Graves' ophthalmopathy. The chain combines TRBV12-3 or TRBV12-4 with TRBJ1-1, with 8 nucleotides matching TRBD1. CDR3 sequence reads: CASRSWTGEAFF. The CDR3 nucleotides are TGTGCCAGCAGATCCTGGACAGGGGAAGCTTTCTTT.